This is a list of T cell receptor beta chains from one sample in a study of T cells in Graves' hyperthyroidism and ophthalmopathy. TCRdb fed the multiplex PCR reads into MiXCR, producing one record per CDR3 protein. The sample has approximately 380,000 distinct CDR3 sequences, about 14% seen once; the top ten hold around 27%. Sequencing used blood. The receptor source for this set is a man aged 50 to 59 with Graves' ophthalmopathy. The CDR3 runs from the conserved cysteine through the conserved F or W. D genes are given only for firm matches. Expanded clones get a size class; other rows say once, few or many, or leave the size out.

clone size	V gene	J gene	D gene	CDR3 protein	CDR3 DNA
many	TRBV12-3/TRBV12-4	TRBJ1-2	.	CASSNRYGYTF	TGTGCCAGCAGTAACAGATATGGCTACACCTTC
many	TRBV12-3/TRBV12-4	TRBJ1-3	.	CASSLLFGRTLSGNTIYF	TGTGCCAGCAGTTTATTATTCGGTCGGACCCTATCTGGAAACACCATATATTTT
many	TRBV11-1	TRBJ2-1	TRBD2	CASRSSGRDEQFF	TGTGCCAGCAGGTCTAGCGGGAGGGATGAGCAGTTCTTC
many	TRBV3-1	TRBJ2-1	.	CASSQGGGRKTYNEQFF	TGTGCCAGCAGCCAAGGTGGGGGGAGAAAAACCTACAATGAGCAGTTCTTC
.	TRBV19	TRBJ1-5	.	CASTGRGVYNQPQHF	TGTGCCAGTACCGGACGGGGAGTCTACAATCAGCCCCAGCATTTT
.	TRBV7-9	TRBJ1-3	.	CASSRPQGENTIYF	TGTGCCAGCAGCCGACCGCAGGGAGAAAACACCATATATTTT
.	TRBV20-1	TRBJ1-2	TRBD1	CSGTGDYGYTF	TGCAGTGGTACAGGGGATTACGGCTACACCTTC
many	TRBV6-1	TRBJ2-3	TRBD2	CASSESGGITDTQYF	TGTGCCAGCAGTGAGTCGGGGGGGATCACAGATACGCAGTATTTT
few	TRBV6-5	TRBJ2-7	TRBD1	CASSYSGGTGVYGQYF	TGTGCCAGCAGTTACTCAGGCGGGACAGGGGTCTACGGGCAGTACTTC
many	TRBV30	TRBJ2-7	.	CAWSVGSGSSYEQYF	TGTGCCTGGAGTGTAGGGAGCGGATCCTCCTACGAGCAGTACTTC
.	TRBV11-3	TRBJ2-7	TRBD2	CASSTTSGNYNEQYF	TGTGCCAGCAGCACTACTAGCGGGAACTACAATGAGCAGTACTTC
many	TRBV11-3	TRBJ2-1	.	CASSFRPGTSYNEQFF	TGTGCCAGCAGCTTCCGGCCCGGGACCTCCTACAATGAGCAGTTCTTC
many	TRBV29-1	TRBJ2-5	.	CSVRRGSLETQYF	TGCAGCGTTCGGCGGGGTTCTCTGGAGACCCAGTACTTC
many	TRBV28	TRBJ2-3	.	CASSPLGPGTDTQYF	TGTGCCAGCAGCCCACTAGGCCCTGGCACAGATACGCAGTATTTT
few	TRBV7-9	TRBJ1-1	.	CASSFRVAAFF	TGTGCCAGCAGCTTTAGGGTTGCGGCTTTCTTT
many	TRBV18	TRBJ1-1	TRBD1	CATSVRDRGLSMNTEAFF	TGTGCCACCTCAGTCCGGGACAGGGGTCTTTCGATGAACACTGAAGCTTTCTTT
many	TRBV6-1	TRBJ1-2	.	CASSRTGQDYGYTF	TGTGCCAGCAGTAGAACAGGGCAGGACTATGGCTACACCTTC
many	TRBV7-9	TRBJ1-1	TRBD1	CASSWPRDSTEAFF	TGTGCCAGCAGCTGGCCCCGGGACAGCACTGAAGCTTTCTTT
many	TRBV2	TRBJ1-2	.	CASRKGRESGYTF	TGTGCCAGCAGGAAGGGGCGGGAGAGCGGCTACACCTTC
.	TRBV12-3/TRBV12-4	TRBJ2-1	.	CASSRDTSYNEQFF	TGTGCCAGCAGCCGGGACACCTCCTACAATGAGCAGTTCTTC
.	TRBV5-1	TRBJ1-5	TRBD1	CVSSLGQNNQPQHF	TGCGTCAGCAGCTTGGGACAGAACAATCAGCCCCAGCATTTT
.	TRBV29-1	TRBJ1-2	.	CSVDSGRGVSGYTF	TGCAGCGTTGACTCTGGCAGGGGCGTGAGCGGCTACACCTTC
once	TRBV5-1	TRBJ2-3	TRBD1	CASSSGQGSQYF	TGCGCCAGCAGCTCTGGACAGGGGTCGCAGTATTTT
many	TRBV7-6	TRBJ2-5	.	CASSLGVGGSIETQYF	TGTGCCAGCAGCTTAGGTGTGGGGGGCTCTATAGAGACCCAGTACTTC
.	TRBV7-8	TRBJ2-3	TRBD2	CASSLPRGAGDSYGTDTQYF	TGTGCCAGCAGCTTACCCCGGGGAGCGGGAGACAGCTATGGCACAGATACGCAGTATTTT
many	TRBV7-3	TRBJ2-5	.	CASSLTYQETQYF	TGTGCCAGCAGCTTAACCTACCAAGAGACCCAGTACTTC
.	TRBV20-1	TRBJ2-7	TRBD2	CSAISGRAHPGEQYF	TGCAGTGCAATTAGCGGGAGGGCCCACCCTGGAGAGCAGTACTTC
many	TRBV7-2	TRBJ2-1	TRBD2	CASSFLGLAGARRQFF	TGTGCCAGCAGCTTTTTGGGACTAGCGGGAGCACGTCGGCAGTTCTTC
many	TRBV25-1	TRBJ1-5	.	CASSEAGTSNQPQHF	TGTGCCAGCAGTGAAGCGGGGACTAGCAATCAGCCCCAGCATTTT
.	TRBV12-3/TRBV12-4	TRBJ2-5	TRBD2	CASSLLAGDLGETQYF	TGTGCCAGCAGTTTACTAGCGGGAGATTTGGGAGAGACCCAGTACTTC
.	TRBV15	TRBJ2-6	TRBD2	CATKRTSGSSGANVLTF	TGTGCCACAAAACGGACTAGCGGAAGCTCTGGGGCCAACGTCCTGACTTTC
many	TRBV30	TRBJ2-5	.	CAWSVRQETQYF	TGTGCCTGGAGTGTACGCCAAGAGACCCAGTACTTC
.	TRBV28	TRBJ2-5	TRBD2	CASSATGLAGVETQYF	TGTGCCAGCAGTGCAACGGGACTAGCGGGAGTTGAGACCCAGTACTTC
many	TRBV28	TRBJ2-7	.	CASSLGTRFGLYEQYF	TGTGCCAGCAGTTTGGGAACTAGGTTCGGGCTCTACGAGCAGTACTTC
.	TRBV10-3	TRBJ2-2	TRBD1	CATKESARGLTGELFF	TGTGCCACCAAGGAATCAGCCAGGGGGCTTACCGGGGAGCTGTTTTTT
.	TRBV7-9	TRBJ1-4	.	CASSLQATGGEKLFF	TGTGCCAGCAGCTTACAGGCGACCGGGGGTGAAAAACTGTTTTTT
many	TRBV20-1	TRBJ2-1	.	CSAGGGALNEQFF	TGCAGTGCTGGGGGGGGGGCGCTCAATGAGCAGTTCTTC
many	TRBV12-3/TRBV12-4	TRBJ1-1	.	CASSLGGDHTEAFF	TGTGCCAGCAGTTTGGGGGGGGATCACACTGAAGCTTTCTTT
.	TRBV4-2	TRBJ2-3	TRBD2	CASRPLLAGGPQTDTQYF	TGTGCCAGCAGACCCCTTCTAGCGGGAGGGCCTCAAACAGATACGCAGTATTTT
many	TRBV5-1	TRBJ2-7	.	CASSLLAGTSPHYEQYF	TGCGCCAGCAGCTTGTTGGCGGGTACGAGCCCTCACTACGAGCAGTACTTC
many	TRBV6-5	TRBJ1-1	.	CASSYRDVPNTEAFF	TGTGCCAGCAGTTATAGAGATGTCCCGAACACTGAAGCTTTCTTT
.	TRBV29-1	TRBJ2-7	.	CSVDGGYGQYF	TGCAGCGTTGACGGGGGCTACGGGCAGTACTTC
many	TRBV28	TRBJ2-1	.	CASTTLWGYNEQFF	TGTGCCAGCACCACATTGTGGGGATACAATGAGCAGTTCTTC
many	TRBV24-1	TRBJ2-7	.	CATSDTGPRQEQYF	TGTGCCACCAGTGATACCGGACCCAGACAGGAGCAGTACTTC
.	TRBV20-1	TRBJ2-7	TRBD2	CSASSSGRAGEQYF	TGCAGTGCTAGTTCTAGCGGGAGGGCGGGTGAGCAGTACTTC
.	TRBV5-1	TRBJ2-3	TRBD2	CASSFTSGSGDTQYF	TGCGCCAGCAGCTTCACTAGCGGGAGTGGTGATACGCAGTATTTT
many	TRBV29-1	TRBJ1-2	TRBD1	CSVLTGTYGYTF	TGCAGCGTTCTGACAGGGACCTATGGCTACACCTTC
.	TRBV19	TRBJ1-1	.	CASTSEGYRATEAFF	TGTGCCAGTACCTCGGAGGGGTATAGGGCCACTGAAGCTTTCTTT
many	TRBV5-1	TRBJ2-1	TRBD2	CATSGLGRGEQFF	TGCGCCACCTCGGGACTAGGGAGGGGTGAGCAGTTCTTC
few	TRBV28	TRBJ1-5	.	CASSPTWLRGNQPQHF	TGTGCCAGCAGTCCCACCTGGTTACGGGGCAATCAGCCCCAGCATTTT
many	TRBV4-1	TRBJ2-7	TRBD1	CASSRDRGPYEQYF	TGTGCCAGCTCCCGGGACAGGGGGCCCTACGAGCAGTACTTC
.	TRBV14	TRBJ2-1	.	CASSQDSFVKSNEQFF	TGTGCCAGCAGCCAAGATTCGTTCGTCAAATCCAATGAGCAGTTCTTC
few	TRBV19	TRBJ2-1	TRBD2	CASSSQTSGRLEFF	TGTGCCAGTAGTAGCCAGACTAGCGGGAGATTGGAGTTCTTC
many	TRBV20-1	TRBJ2-5	.	CSARVSEQTQYF	TGCAGTGCTAGAGTATCCGAGCAGACCCAGTACTTC
.	TRBV29-1	TRBJ2-1	TRBD2	CSVELAGASYEQFF	TGCAGCGTTGAACTAGCGGGAGCGTCCTACGAGCAGTTCTTC
.	TRBV12-5	TRBJ2-1	.	CATGDRSSYNEQFF	TGTGCTACTGGAGATAGATCCTCCTACAATGAGCAGTTCTTC